One T cell receptor beta chain is described in this entry. Antigen unknown. This CDR3 region has 15 residues. Germline V gene sequence: CDR1 SGHDT, CDR2 YYEEEE. The data originate from a study of T cells expressing NK-cell markers. Whole-study context: With respect to HCMV, most of the eight sequenced donors were seropositive, and one was seronegative. Study results and limitations: Of the CD8+ T cell pool in five or six donors, roughly 1.0-7.5% was accounted for by dominant NKG2C+ clonotypes.

From its re-call of the 5' RACE reads, TCRdb lists each CDR3 protein once, without DNA. The sample data list over 350,000 distinct CDR3 sequences. Input material: blood T cells: a sorted CD56 or NKG2C T cell subset, CD4+ or CD8+ T cells, or bulk PBMC T cells (not recorded which). The V call is TRBV5-6, the J call TRBJ1-4; the TRBD1 assignment by TCRdb is unverifiable without DNA. The sequence was obtained from a woman aged 50 to 60 in good health. CDR3: CASSPGEHYNEKLFF.